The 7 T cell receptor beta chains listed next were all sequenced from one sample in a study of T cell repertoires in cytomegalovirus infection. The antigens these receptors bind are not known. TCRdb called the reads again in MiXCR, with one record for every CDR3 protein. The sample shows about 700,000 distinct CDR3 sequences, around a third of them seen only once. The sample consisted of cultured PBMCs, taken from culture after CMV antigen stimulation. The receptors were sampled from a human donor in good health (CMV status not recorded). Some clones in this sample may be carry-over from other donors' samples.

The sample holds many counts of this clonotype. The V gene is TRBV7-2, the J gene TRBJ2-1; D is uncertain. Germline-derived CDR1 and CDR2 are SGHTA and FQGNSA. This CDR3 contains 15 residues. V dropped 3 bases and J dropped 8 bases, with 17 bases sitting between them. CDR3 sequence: CASSLLYTQWDEQFF. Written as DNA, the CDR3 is TGTGCCAGCAGCTTGCTGTACACCCAATGGGATGAGCAGTTCTTC.

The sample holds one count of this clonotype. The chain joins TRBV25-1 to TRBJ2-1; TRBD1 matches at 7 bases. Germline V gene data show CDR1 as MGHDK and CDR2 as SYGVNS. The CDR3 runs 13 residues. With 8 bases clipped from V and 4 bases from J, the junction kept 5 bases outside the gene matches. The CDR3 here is CASLRTGYNEQFF. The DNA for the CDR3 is TGTGCCAGCCTCCGGACAGGATACAATGAGCAGTTCTTC.

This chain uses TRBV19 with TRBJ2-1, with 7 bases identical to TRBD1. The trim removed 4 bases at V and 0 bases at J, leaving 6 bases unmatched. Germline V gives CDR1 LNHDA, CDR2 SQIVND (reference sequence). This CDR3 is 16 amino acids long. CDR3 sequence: CASSTRQGSSYNEQFF. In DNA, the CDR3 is TGTGCCAGTAGTACCAGACAGGGAAGCTCCTACAATGAGCAGTTCTTC.

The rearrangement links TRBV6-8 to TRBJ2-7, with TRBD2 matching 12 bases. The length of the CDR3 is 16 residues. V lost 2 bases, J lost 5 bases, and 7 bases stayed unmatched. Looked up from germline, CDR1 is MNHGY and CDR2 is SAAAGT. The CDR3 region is CASSYPSGRAPDEQYF. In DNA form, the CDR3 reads TGTGCCAGCAGTTACCCTAGCGGGAGGGCCCCGGACGAGCAGTACTTC.

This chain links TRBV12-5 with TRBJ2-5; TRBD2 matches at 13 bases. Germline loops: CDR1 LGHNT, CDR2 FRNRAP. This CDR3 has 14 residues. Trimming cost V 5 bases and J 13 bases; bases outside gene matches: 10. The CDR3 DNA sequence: TGTGCTAGTGGTCTCCTACTAGCGGGAGGGCCTGTGTACTTC. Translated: CASGLLLAGGPVYF.

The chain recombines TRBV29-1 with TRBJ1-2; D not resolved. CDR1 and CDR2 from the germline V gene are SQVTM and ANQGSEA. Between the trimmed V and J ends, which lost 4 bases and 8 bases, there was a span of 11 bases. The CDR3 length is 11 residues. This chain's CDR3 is CSVGTLGGYTF. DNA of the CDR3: TGCAGCGTTGGGACCCTTGGGGGCTACACCTTC.

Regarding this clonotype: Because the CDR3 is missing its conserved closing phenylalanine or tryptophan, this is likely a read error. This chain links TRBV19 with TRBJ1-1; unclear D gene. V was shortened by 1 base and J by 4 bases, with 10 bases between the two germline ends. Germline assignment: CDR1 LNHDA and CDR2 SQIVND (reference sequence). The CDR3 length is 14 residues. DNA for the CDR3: TGTGCCAGTAGTATAGTTGGAGGACCCACTGAAGCTTTCTAT. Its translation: CASSIVGGPTEAFY.